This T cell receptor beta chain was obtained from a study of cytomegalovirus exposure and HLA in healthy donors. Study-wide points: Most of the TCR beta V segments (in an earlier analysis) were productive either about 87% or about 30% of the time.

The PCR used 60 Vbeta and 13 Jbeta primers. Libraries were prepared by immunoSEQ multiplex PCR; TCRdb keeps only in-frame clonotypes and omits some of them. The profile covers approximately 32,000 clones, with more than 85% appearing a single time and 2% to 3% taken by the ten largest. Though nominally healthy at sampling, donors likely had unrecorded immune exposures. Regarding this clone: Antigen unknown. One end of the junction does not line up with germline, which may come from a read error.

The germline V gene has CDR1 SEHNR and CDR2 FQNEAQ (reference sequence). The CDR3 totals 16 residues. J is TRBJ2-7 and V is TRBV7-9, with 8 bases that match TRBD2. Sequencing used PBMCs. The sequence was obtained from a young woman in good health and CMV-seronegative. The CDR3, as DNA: TGTTCCAGCAGCTCTCTTAGCGGGAAGTCTTTCTACGAGCAGTACTTC. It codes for CSSSSLSGKSFYEQYF.